Each of the 2 T cell receptor beta chains below was sequenced from the same sample in a study of blood T cell repertoires in COVID-19. Profiling relied on immunoSEQ multiplex PCR, and the TCRdb table lists in-frame clones only, not all of them. Of hundreds of thousands of clones in the sample, roughly 80% are singletons; the top ten hold approximately 4.5%. Sequenced material: peripheral blood. The receptors come from a woman in her 70s with acute or convalescent COVID-19.

CDR3 nucleotide sequence: TGTGCCAGCAGCTTAGGAACATCTGAAAAACTGTTTTTT. It specifies CASSLGTSEKLFF. The V call is TRBV7-8, the J call TRBJ1-4; D gene unclear. Germline V gene lookup returns CDR1 SGHVS and CDR2 FQNEAQ. The CDR3 consists of 13 residues. Deletions cut 1 base from V and 7 bases from J, with 7 bases between.

V gene TRBV7-2 combines with J gene TRBJ2-3; possible D gene TRBD2, 6 bases. The V gene's germline CDR1 is SGHTA and CDR2 FQGNSA. The germline V and J ends were trimmed by 5 bases and 1 base, with 10 bases remaining between them. The CDR3 covers 14 residues. The CDR3 DNA sequence: TGTGCCAGCAGCCCAGGGACTCGCACAGATACGCAGTATTTT. Its protein product is CASSPGTRTDTQYF.